Below, one T cell receptor beta chain is given with its context. Which antigen it targets is not known. Qualities for individual bases were not recorded, and no much larger clone is one base off. TCRbeta CDR3 regions were amplified from genomic DNA by means of the immunoSEQ Assay, a bias-controlled multiplex PCR. The source study handled its data this way. Within the assay, amplification of reference gene primers was used to estimate how many nucleated cells each sample contained. To quantify the absolute abundance of each unique TCRbeta CDR3 rearrangement, sequence reads were collapsed and filtered. For each sample, productive Simpson clonality was calculated as the square root of Simpson's diversity index across productive rearrangements. This is the immuneACCESS table as TCRdb keeps it, with only in-frame sequences that have V and J called. A part of the clones is gone; compared with another copy, unresolved V genes explain less than half, and the rest is unexplained. V, J and clone size were drawn from that table, and D and trimming were deduced from the DNA. The sample table contains about 370,000 clones; only one count was recorded for about 89% of them. Of the sample, around 3% is held by the ten largest clones.

The record originates from a study of blood T cell repertoires in COVID-19 (dated by TCRdb to the early 2020s). At the level of the whole study: Samples covering the acute and convalescent phases of COVID-19 were provided by collaborators in the United States, Italy and Spain. Nearly every sample came with metadata listing a de-identified subject ID, COVID-19 status, age in years and sex. The dataset comprised deeply sampled blood TCRbeta repertoires from subjects exposed to, actively infected with, or recovered from COVID-19. Samples were obtained from the ongoing ImmuneRACE study (first 160 participants) and from over 1,000 subjects provided by 6 global collaborators. The prospective study material was composed of cDNA or gDNA derived from T cells, B-cell-depleted T cells, or PBMCs. Where HLA class I and class II types were available, the types were taken from metadata supplied by the sample provider, not from assay-based typing. The repertoires were released in a freely available public database intended as a resource for research on the immune response to SARS-CoV-2.

From the germline V gene, CDR1 is LGHNA and CDR2 is YSLEER. Taken from cysteine to phenylalanine, the CDR3 has 16 residues. The entry retains the CDR3 DNA only, 48 bases that are in frame from base 1. V ends up 3 bases short and J 4 bases short, with an unmatched junction base count of 10. One collaborating source in Seattle enrolled patients during active infection and followed them longitudinally through the course of disease. Whole blood was collected in K2EDTA tubes by collaborating institutions according to the institutions' own protocols. For TCRbeta analysis, collaborator samples were shipped as frozen whole blood, as isolated PBMCs, or as DNA extracted from either sample type. What the study reported, not specific to this receptor: How much clinical and demographic metadata was included differed by source and by participant, and the metadata was provided uncurated.

The receptor comes from a woman aged 25 to 45 with COVID-19, enrolled during active disease. The V and J segments used are TRBV4-3 and TRBJ2-5, and TRBD1 aligns with 8 junction nucleotides. Sample: peripheral blood. CDR3 protein: CASSHEGPGGVETQYF. The nucleotide sequence is TGCGCCAGCAGCCACGAGGGGCCAGGGGGCGTAGAGACCCAGTACTTC.